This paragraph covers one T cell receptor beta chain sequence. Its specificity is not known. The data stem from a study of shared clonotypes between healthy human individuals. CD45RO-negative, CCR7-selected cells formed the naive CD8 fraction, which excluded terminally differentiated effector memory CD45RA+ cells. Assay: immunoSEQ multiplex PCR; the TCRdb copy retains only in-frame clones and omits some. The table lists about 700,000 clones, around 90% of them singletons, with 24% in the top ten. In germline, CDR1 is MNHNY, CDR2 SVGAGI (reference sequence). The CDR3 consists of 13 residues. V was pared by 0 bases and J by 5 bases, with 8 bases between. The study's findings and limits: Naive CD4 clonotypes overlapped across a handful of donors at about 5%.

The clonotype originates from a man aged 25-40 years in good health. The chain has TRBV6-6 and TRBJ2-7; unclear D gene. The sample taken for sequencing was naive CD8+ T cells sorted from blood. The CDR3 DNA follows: TGTGCCAGCAGTTACTCGGGTCCCGACGAGCAGTACTTC. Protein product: CASSYSGPDEQYF.